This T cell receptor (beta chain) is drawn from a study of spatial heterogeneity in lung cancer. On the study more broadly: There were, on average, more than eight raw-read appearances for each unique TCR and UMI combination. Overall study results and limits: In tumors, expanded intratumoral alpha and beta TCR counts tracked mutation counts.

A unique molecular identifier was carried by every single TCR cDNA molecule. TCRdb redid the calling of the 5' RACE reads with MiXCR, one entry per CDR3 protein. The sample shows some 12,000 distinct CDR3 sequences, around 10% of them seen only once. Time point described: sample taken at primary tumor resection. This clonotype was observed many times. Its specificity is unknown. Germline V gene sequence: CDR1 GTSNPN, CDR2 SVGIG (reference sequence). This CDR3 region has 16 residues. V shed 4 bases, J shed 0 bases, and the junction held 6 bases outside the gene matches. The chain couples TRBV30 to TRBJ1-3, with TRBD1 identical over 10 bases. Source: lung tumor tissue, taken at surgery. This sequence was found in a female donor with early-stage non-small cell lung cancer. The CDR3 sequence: CAWIRGQGISGNTIYF. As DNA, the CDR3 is TGTGCCTGGATCCGGGGACAGGGGATCTCTGGAAACACCATATATTTT.